This is a list of T cell receptor beta chains from one sample in a study of cytomegalovirus exposure and HLA in healthy donors. Profiling relied on immunoSEQ multiplex PCR, and the TCRdb table lists in-frame clones only, not all of them. This listing includes about 120,000 clones. Sequencing was carried out using PBMCs. The receptors come from a man aged 40-49 years in good health and CMV-seropositive. Both conserved end residues are part of each CDR3. A D gene is named only where the DNA matches it firmly.

15 TRBJ1-1 TRBD1 TRBV14 TGTGCCAGCAGGCTTACAGGGGGCTCGAACACTGAAGCTTTCTTT CASRLTGGSNTEAFF
14 TRBJ1-1 - TRBV4-2 TGTGCCAGCAGCCCCACAGGGTCGGACACTGAAGCTTTCTTT CASSPTGSDTEAFF
12 TRBJ2-1 - TRBV6-4 TGTGCCAGCAGTACAGGGAGAGGGGAGCAGTTCTTC CASSTGRGEQFF
13 TRBJ1-5 TRBD1 TRBV6-5 TGTGCCAGCAGCCTGACAGGGTGGCAGCCCCAGCATTTT CASSLTGWQPQHF
14 TRBJ2-2 TRBD1 TRBV5-1 TGCGCCAGCCGGGACAGGGTCAGCACCGGGGAGCTGTTTTTT CASRDRVSTGELFF
16 TRBJ2-1 - TRBV4-2 TGTGCCAGCAGCCAAGGGGCGGGGAGCTCCTACAATGAGCAGTTCTTC CASSQGAGSSYNEQFF
16 TRBJ2-7 TRBD2 TRBV7-2 TGTGCCAGCAGCTTAGGGACTAGCGGGAGTCTAAACGAGCAGTACTTC CASSLGTSGSLNEQYF
15 TRBJ1-1 - TRBV10-3 TGTGCCATCAGCCCCTCAGGGGTAGAGGTGACTGAAGCTTTCTTT CAISPSGVEVTEAFF
18 TRBJ2-1 - TRBV9 TGTGCCAGCAGCGTAGGAGAAGGGGGAGCCCCCCTCTACAATGAGCAGTTCTTC CASSVGEGGAPLYNEQFF
14 TRBJ1-1 - TRBV4-3 TGCGCCAGCAGCCAAGGAGGAGGACGCACTGAAGCTTTCTTT CASSQGGGRTEAFF
14 TRBJ2-7 TRBD1 TRBV14 TGTGCCAGCACCCCGGGACAGGGATATTACGAGCAGTACTTC CASTPGQGYYEQYF
15 TRBJ1-4 - TRBV18 TGTGCCAGCTCCCCCTTGGCGGGAGTAGCTGAAAAACTGTTTTTT CASSPLAGVAEKLFF
11 TRBJ1-1 - TRBV30 TGTGCCTGCAGGGCGGGAACTGAAGCTTTCTTT CACRAGTEAFF
20 TRBJ2-7 TRBD2 TRBV5-1 TGCGCCAGCAGCTTGGTACCACCGGGACTAGCGGGAGCTCGTACCTACGAGCAGTACTTC CASSLVPPGLAGARTYEQYF
14 TRBJ2-3 TRBD2 TRBV30 TGTGCCTGGGCTAGCGGGAGATCGGCAGATACGCAGTATTTT CAWASGRSADTQYF
16 TRBJ2-3 TRBD1 TRBV7-9 TGTGCCAGCAGCATATACAGGGGGCGAAGGAGGGTTACGCAGTATTTT CASSIYRGRRRVTQYF
17 TRBJ2-7 TRBD2 TRBV4-2 TGTGCCAGCAGCTCGGTCCTACCTAGCGGGAGTTCCTACGAGCAGTACTTC CASSSVLPSGSSYEQYF
15 TRBJ2-1 TRBD2 TRBV7-9 TGTGCCAGCAGCTTGATGACTAGCGGCTACAATGAGCAGTTCTTC CASSLMTSGYNEQFF
15 TRBJ1-4 TRBD1 TRBV6-5 TGTGCCAGCAGCCCTTGGGACAGGGGCGATGAAAAACTGTTTTTT CASSPWDRGDEKLFF
15 TRBJ2-7 TRBD1 TRBV18 TGTGCCAGCTCACCCGAAACAGGGGGCCTAGGCGAGCAGTACTTC CASSPETGGLGEQYF
13 TRBJ1-2 - TRBV6-1 TGTGCCAGCAGTGTCACAGGGATCTATGGCTACACCTTC CASSVTGIYGYTF